One and the same sample provided the 9 T cell receptor beta chains below, sequenced in a study of human T cells and chemical hapten exposure. Specified time point: healthy volunteer bleed at 2 weeks. Unfractionated whole blood was the source from which total RNA was extracted. TCRdb passed the RACE reads through MiXCR, listing each CDR3 protein once. The table includes 130,000 or so distinct CDR3 sequences, approximately 8.3% detected once. Sequencing was performed on whole blood. The receptors were gathered from a male donor in good health. Some clones in this sample may be carry-over from other donors' samples.

The chain employs TRBV3-1 and TRBJ2-7, with D tentatively TRBD2 (6 bases). V lost 4 bases to trimming and J lost 6 bases, with 13 bases between them. Germline CDR1 is LGHDT and CDR2 is YNNKEL (reference sequence). The CDR3 is 13 amino acids. CDR3 loop: CASSPTGGGEQYF. The CDR3 DNA is TGTGCCAGCAGCCCTACCGGGGGTGGCGAGCAGTACTTC.

This clonotype has more than one count but fewer than ten. The chain links TRBV7-9 to TRBJ2-3, with D uncertain. The germline V gene encodes CDR1 SEHNR and CDR2 FQNEAQ (reference sequence). Trimming shortened V by 0 bases and J by 2 bases, and 3 bases separated the two germline ends. This CDR3 is 13 amino acids long. CDR3 coding DNA: TGTGCCAGCAGCTTAGCCGCCACAGATACGCAGTATTTT. It yields the protein CASSLAATDTQYF.

In its sample, this clonotype was seen a few times. This chain links TRBV20-1 with TRBJ1-3, with 9 bases aligning to TRBD1. Germline lookup yields CDR1 DFQATT and CDR2 SNEGSKA (reference sequence). V dropped 3 bases and J dropped 9; count of bases not matched to a gene: 6. The CDR3 runs to 13 residues. This CDR3 reads CSARAGQGITIYF. CDR3 coding DNA: TGCAGTGCTAGGGCTGGACAGGGGATCACCATATATTTT.

This clonotype was detected a few times. The V gene is TRBV3-1, the J gene TRBJ1-2; D may be TRBD1 (6 bases). V was clipped by 0 bases and J by 4 bases, with 12 bases between them. CDR1 is LGHDT, CDR2 YNNKEL, per germline (reference sequence). The CDR3 runs 15 residues. CDR3 amino acids: CASSQDKGGGYGYTF. CDR3 coding DNA: TGTGCCAGCAGCCAAGATAAGGGGGGTGGCTATGGCTACACCTTC.

The chain recombines TRBV12-3 or TRBV12-4 with TRBJ2-1; D may be TRBD1 (6 bases). CDR3 length: 15 amino acids. Trimming shortened V by 1 base and J by 3 bases, and 10 bases separated the two germline ends. The CDR3 sequence is CASSLVQGRYNEQFF. In nucleotides, the CDR3 is TGTGCCAGCAGTTTAGTACAGGGTCGCTACAATGAGCAGTTCTTC.

The rearrangement joins TRBV29-1 to TRBJ1-3; possible D gene TRBD1, 5 bases. From germline, CDR1 is SQVTM and CDR2 ANQGSEA. The CDR3 has 14 amino acids. The V gene lost 4 bases and the J gene lost 1 base, with 11 bases spanning the gap. The CDR3 sequence is CSVGDDSSGNTIYF. The CDR3 DNA reads as TGCAGCGTTGGGGACGACTCGTCTGGAAACACCATATATTTT.

The chain employs TRBV27 and TRBJ2-5; a possible D gene is TRBD1 (7 bases). In germline, CDR1 is MNHEY, CDR2 SMNVEV (reference sequence). This CDR3 is built from 16 residues. The V end lost 4 bases, the J end lost 5 bases, and 20 bases lay between the germline ends. This chain's CDR3 is CASSYLAGGLTETQYF. The CDR3, as DNA: TGTGCCAGCAGTTATCTCGCAGGGGGACTGACGGAGACCCAGTACTTC.

The chain recombines TRBV29-1 with TRBJ1-2; no clear D. The CDR3 totals 12 residues. Germline CDR1 SQVTM, CDR2 ANQGSEA. With 3 bases removed from V and 8 bases from J, the gap between germline ends came to 13 bases. CDR3 sequence: CSVEEGQGGYTF. CDR3 bases: TGCAGCGTTGAGGAAGGCCAAGGGGGCTACACCTTC.

A few counts support this clonotype. The rearrangement uses TRBV20-1 and TRBJ1-1, with unresolved D. Trimming pared 0 bases from V and 6 bases from J, leaving 14 bases between. The CDR3 totals 14 residues. In germline, CDR1 is DFQATT, CDR2 SNEGSKA (reference sequence). DNA of the CDR3: TGCAGTGCTAGAGATGGGATAAGGCGCTCTGAAGCTTTCTTT. This translates into CSARDGIRRSEAFF.